Only one count was recorded for the clone carrying this TCR beta chain. Its antigen is undetermined. Libraries were prepared by immunoSEQ multiplex PCR; TCRdb keeps only in-frame clonotypes and omits some of them. The sample comprises approximately 14,000 clones, just under 70% of which are singletons, and roughly 19% rests with the top ten. Germline loops: CDR1 LNHDA, CDR2 SQIVND (reference sequence). The ends were cut back, 6 bases at V and 2 bases at J, with 10 bases in the middle. The CDR3 is made up of 13 amino acids. The data were taken from a study of chemoradiotherapy in HPV16-positive cancers. Study at large: Candidate HPV-specific T-cell clones and common TCR motifs came from functional assays in a couple of HPV16-positive patients.

Study observations and caveats: Non-HPV-specific T cells did not expand in tumors during treatment, whereas candidate HPV-specific clones and E7-related motifs did. The functional HPV-specific definition rests on just a couple of HPV16-positive patients.

Repeated repertoire sampling spanned the course of chemoradiotherapy. The TCR sequence derives from a human donor with HPV-associated anogenital cancer. The rearrangement uses TRBV19 and TRBJ1-2; D unresolved. This sample was obtained from a patient who underwent chemoradiotherapy. The CDR3 loop reads CASSASRNYGYTF. Here the CDR3 DNA reads TGTGCCAGTAGCGCGTCCCGGAACTATGGCTACACCTTC.